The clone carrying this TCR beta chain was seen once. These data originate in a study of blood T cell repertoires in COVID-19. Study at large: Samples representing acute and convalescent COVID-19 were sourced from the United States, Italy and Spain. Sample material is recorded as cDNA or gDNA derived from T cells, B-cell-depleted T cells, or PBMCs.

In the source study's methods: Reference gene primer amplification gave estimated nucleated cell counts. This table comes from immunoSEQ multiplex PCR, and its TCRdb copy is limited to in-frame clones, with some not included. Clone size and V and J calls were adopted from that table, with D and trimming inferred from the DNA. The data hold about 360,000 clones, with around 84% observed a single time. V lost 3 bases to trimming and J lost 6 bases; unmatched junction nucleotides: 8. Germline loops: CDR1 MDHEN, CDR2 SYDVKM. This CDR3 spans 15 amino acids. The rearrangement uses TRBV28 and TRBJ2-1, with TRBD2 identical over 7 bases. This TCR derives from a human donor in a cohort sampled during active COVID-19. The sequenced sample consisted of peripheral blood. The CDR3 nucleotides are TGTGCCAGCAGTTTTGCAGGGAGGGGTATCAATGAGCAGTTCTTC. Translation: CASSFAGRGINEQFF.